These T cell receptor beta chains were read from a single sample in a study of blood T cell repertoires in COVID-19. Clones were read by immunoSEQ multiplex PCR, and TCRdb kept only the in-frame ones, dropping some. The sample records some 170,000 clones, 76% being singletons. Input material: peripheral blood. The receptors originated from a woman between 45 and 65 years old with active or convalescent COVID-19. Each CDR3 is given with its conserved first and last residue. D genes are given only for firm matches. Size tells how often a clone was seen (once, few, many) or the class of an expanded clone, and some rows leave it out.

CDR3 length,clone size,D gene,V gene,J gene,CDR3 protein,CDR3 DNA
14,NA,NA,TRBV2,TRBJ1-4,CASTGGATNEKLFF,TGTGCCAGCACCGGGGGAGCAACTAATGAAAAACTGTTTTTT
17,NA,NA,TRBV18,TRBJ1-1,CASSAALGPIMNTEAFF,TGTGCCAGCTCCGCCGCCCTTGGGCCAATAATGAACACTGAAGCTTTCTTT
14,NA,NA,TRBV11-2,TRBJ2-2,CASSPGVNTGELFF,TGTGCCAGCAGCCCGGGAGTGAACACCGGGGAGCTGTTTTTT
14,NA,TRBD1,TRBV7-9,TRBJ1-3,CASSRDSSGNTIYF,TGTGCCAGCAGCCGGGACAGCTCTGGAAACACCATATATTTT
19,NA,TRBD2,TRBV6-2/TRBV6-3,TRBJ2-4,CASSSRGLGTLLAKNIQYF,TGTGCCAGCAGTTCAAGGGGACTAGGGACTCTTCTAGCCAAAAACATTCAGTACTTC
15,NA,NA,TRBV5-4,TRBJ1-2,CASSLEQALGYGYTF,TGTGCCAGCAGCTTGGAACAGGCCTTGGGGTATGGCTACACCTTC
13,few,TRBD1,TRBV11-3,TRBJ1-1,CASSFSRTGEAFF,TGTGCCAGCAGTTTCAGCCGGACAGGAGAAGCTTTCTTT
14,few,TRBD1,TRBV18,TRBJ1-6,CASSRDRANSPLHF,TGTGCCAGCTCCCGCGACAGGGCGAATTCACCCCTCCACTTT
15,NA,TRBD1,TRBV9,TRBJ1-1,CASSFGTGGDTEAFF,TGTGCCAGCAGCTTCGGGACAGGGGGGGACACTGAAGCTTTCTTT
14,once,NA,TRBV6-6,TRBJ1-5,CASSYHQGRQPQHF,TGTGCCAGCAGTTACCACCAGGGAAGACAGCCCCAGCATTTT
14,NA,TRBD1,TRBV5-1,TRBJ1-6,CASSFSQGGSPLHF,TGCGCCAGCAGCTTTTCTCAGGGGGGTTCACCCCTCCACTTT
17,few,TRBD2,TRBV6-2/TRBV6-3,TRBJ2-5,CASSYIRTSGNSETQYF,TGTGCCAGCAGTTACATCCGAACTAGCGGGAATTCAGAGACCCAGTACTTC
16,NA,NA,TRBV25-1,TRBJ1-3,CASSEFTGSSGNTIYF,TGTGCCAGCAGTGAATTCACAGGGAGCTCTGGAAACACCATATATTTT
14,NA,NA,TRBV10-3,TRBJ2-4,CAISESAGVHIQYF,TGTGCCATCAGTGAGTCGGCAGGGGTCCACATTCAGTACTTC
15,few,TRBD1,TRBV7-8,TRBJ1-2,CASSSRDRGLRGYTF,TGTGCCAGCAGCTCCCGGGACAGGGGGCTTCGGGGCTACACCTTC
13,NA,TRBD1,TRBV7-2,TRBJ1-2,CASSFQGAYGYTF,TGTGCCAGCAGCTTCCAGGGGGCTTACGGCTACACCTTC
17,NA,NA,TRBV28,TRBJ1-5,CASSFLTGKALNQPQHF,TGTGCCAGCAGTTTCCTCACGGGAAAGGCCCTCAATCAGCCCCAGCATTTT
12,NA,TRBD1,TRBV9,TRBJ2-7,CASGGQSYEQYF,TGTGCCAGCGGGGGACAGTCTTACGAGCAGTACTTC
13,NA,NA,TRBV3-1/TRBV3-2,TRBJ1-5,CASSPQGNQPQHF,TGTGCCAGCAGCCCGCAGGGTAATCAGCCCCAGCATTTT
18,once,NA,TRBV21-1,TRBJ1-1,CASSKLRDRGRGNTEAFF,TGTGCCAGCAGCAAACTCCGGGACAGGGGTCGCGGGAACACTGAAGCTTTCTTT
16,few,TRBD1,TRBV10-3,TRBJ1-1,CAISESRGTGTAEAFF,TGTGCCATCAGTGAGTCGAGAGGGACAGGGACCGCTGAAGCTTTCTTT
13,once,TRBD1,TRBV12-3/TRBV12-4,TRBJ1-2,CASTRTGGYGYTF,TGTGCCAGCACCCGGACAGGGGGCTATGGCTACACCTTC
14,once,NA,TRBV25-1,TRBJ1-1,CASSEFGQNTEAFF,TGTGCCAGCAGTGAATTTGGGCAGAACACTGAAGCTTTCTTT
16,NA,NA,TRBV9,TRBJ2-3,CASSVAGQLSTDTQYF,TGTGCCAGCAGCGTAGCCGGACAGCTTAGCACAGATACGCAGTATTTT
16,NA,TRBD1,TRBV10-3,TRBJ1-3,CAISPWTGELGNTIYF,TGTGCCATCAGTCCCTGGACAGGGGAGTTGGGAAACACCATATATTTT
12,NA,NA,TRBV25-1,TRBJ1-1,CASRAVNTEAFF,TGTGCCAGCAGGGCGGTGAACACTGAAGCTTTCTTT
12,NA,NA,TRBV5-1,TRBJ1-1,CASSWAGAEAFF,TGCGCCAGCAGCTGGGCCGGGGCTGAAGCTTTCTTT
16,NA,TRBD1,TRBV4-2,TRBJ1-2,CASTPRRTGGDYGYTF,TGTGCCAGCACCCCTAGGCGGACAGGGGGAGACTATGGCTACACCTTC
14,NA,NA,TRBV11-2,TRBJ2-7,CASSRVGRVNEQYF,TGTGCCAGCAGCCGGGTAGGCAGGGTAAACGAGCAGTACTTC
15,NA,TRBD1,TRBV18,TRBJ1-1,CASSHNRGGDTEAFF,TGTGCCAGCTCACATAACAGGGGCGGGGACACTGAAGCTTTCTTT
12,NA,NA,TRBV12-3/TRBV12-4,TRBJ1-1,CASRPGNTEAFF,TGTGCCAGCCGTCCAGGGAACACTGAAGCTTTCTTT
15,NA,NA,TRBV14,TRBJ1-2,CASSLPGTTNYGYTF,TGTGCCAGCAGTCTACCCGGGACAACTAACTATGGCTACACCTTC
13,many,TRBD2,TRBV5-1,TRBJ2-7,CASSTGLAGGWYF,TGCGCCAGCAGCACTGGACTAGCGGGAGGGTGGTACTTC
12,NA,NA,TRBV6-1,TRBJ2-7,CASSEMRYEQYF,TGTGCCAGCAGTGAAATGAGGTACGAGCAGTACTTC
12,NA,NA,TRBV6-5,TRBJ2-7,CASSKQGWEQYF,TGTGCCAGCAGTAAACAGGGCTGGGAGCAGTACTTC
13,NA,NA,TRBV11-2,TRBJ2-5,CASSPGKQETQYF,TGTGCCAGCAGCCCCGGGAAACAAGAGACCCAGTACTTC
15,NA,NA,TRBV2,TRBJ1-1,CASSEGNAFGTEAFF,TGTGCCAGCAGTGAAGGTAATGCGTTCGGCACTGAAGCTTTCTTT
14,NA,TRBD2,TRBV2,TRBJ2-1,CASSSGLAENEQFF,TGTGCCAGCAGTTCGGGACTAGCGGAGAATGAGCAGTTCTTC
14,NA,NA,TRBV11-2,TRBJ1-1,CASSLGGFNTEAFF,TGTGCCAGCAGCTTAGGAGGATTCAACACTGAAGCTTTCTTT
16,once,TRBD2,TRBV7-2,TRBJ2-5,CASSLTPLAVKETQYF,TGTGCCAGCAGCTTAACCCCACTAGCGGTGAAAGAGACCCAGTACTTC
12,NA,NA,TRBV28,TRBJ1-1,CASSRQVAEAFF,TGTGCCAGCAGTCGCCAGGTGGCTGAAGCTTTCTTT
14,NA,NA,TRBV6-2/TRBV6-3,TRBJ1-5,CASSRIERGQPQHF,TGTGCCAGCAGTAGGATAGAAAGAGGTCAGCCCCAGCATTTT
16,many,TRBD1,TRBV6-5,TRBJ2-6,CASSYSDRVGANVLTF,TGTGCCAGCAGTTACTCGGACAGGGTCGGGGCCAACGTCCTGACTTTC
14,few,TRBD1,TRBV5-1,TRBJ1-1,CASRSGGMNTEAFF,TGCGCCAGCAGATCAGGGGGGATGAACACTGAAGCTTTCTTT
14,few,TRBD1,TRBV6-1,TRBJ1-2,CASSSPGQGLFYTF,TGTGCCAGCAGTTCCCCGGGACAGGGTCTTTTCTACACCTTC
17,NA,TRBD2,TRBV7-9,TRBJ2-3,CASSLGLAGEGTDTQYF,TGTGCCAGCAGCCTGGGACTAGCGGGAGAAGGAACAGATACGCAGTATTTT
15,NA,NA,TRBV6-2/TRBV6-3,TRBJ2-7,CASSYYEVSSYEQYF,TGTGCCAGCAGTTACTACGAGGTCAGCTCCTACGAGCAGTACTTC
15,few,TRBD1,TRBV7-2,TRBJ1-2,CASSSLGRGLHGYTF,TGTGCCAGCAGCTCCCTCGGCAGGGGGCTTCATGGCTACACCTTC
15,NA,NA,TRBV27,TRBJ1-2,CASKSGYGLPYGYTF,TGTGCCAGTAAATCAGGGTATGGTCTTCCCTATGGCTACACCTTC
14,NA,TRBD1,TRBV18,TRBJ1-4,CASSLGTGGEKLFF,TGTGCCAGCTCACTAGGGACAGGTGGAGAAAAACTGTTTTTT
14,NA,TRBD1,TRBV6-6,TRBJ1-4,CASRWTGGDEKLFF,TGTGCCAGCAGATGGACAGGGGGCGATGAAAAACTGTTTTTT
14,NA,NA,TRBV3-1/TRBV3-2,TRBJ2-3,CASSQGQNTDTQYF,TGTGCCAGCAGCCAAGGGCAGAACACAGATACGCAGTATTTT
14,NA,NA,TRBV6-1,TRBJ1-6,CASSDGRHNSPLHF,TGTGCCAGCAGTGACGGGAGACATAATTCACCCCTCCACTTT
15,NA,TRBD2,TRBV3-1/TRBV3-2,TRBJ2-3,CASSRGLAVTDTQYF,TGTGCCAGCAGCCGAGGACTAGCGGTAACAGATACGCAGTATTTT
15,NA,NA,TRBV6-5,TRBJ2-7,CASRENALISYEQYF,TGTGCCAGCAGAGAGAATGCTTTGATCTCCTACGAGCAGTACTTC
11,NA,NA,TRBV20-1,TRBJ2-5,CSARAQETQYF,TGCAGTGCTAGAGCTCAAGAGACCCAGTACTTC
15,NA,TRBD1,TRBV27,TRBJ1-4,CASSPTGVFNEKLFF,TGTGCCAGCAGTCCAACAGGGGTTTTTAATGAAAAACTGTTTTTT
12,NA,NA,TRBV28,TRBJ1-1,CASSQTSTEAFF,TGTGCCAGCAGCCAAACAAGTACAGAAGCTTTCTTT
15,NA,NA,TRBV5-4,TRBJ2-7,CASSTGFTSSYEQYF,TGTGCCAGCAGCACGGGGTTTACAAGCTCCTACGAGCAGTACTTC